A selection of T cell receptor beta chains follows, all from one sample in a study of vaccination and CD4 T cells after COVID-19. Their antigens remain unidentified. TCRdb re-derived calls from the PCR reads in MiXCR, one entry per CDR3 protein. The data hold fewer than 25,000 distinct CDR3 sequences, with more than 40% observed a single time. Sequencing was carried out using CD4+ T cells from blood, cultured in vitro. The receptors originated from a human donor who had recovered from COVID-19. CDR3s include the opening cysteine and the closing phenylalanine or tryptophan. Fields, in order: J gene, CDR3 length, D gene, V gene, clone size, CDR3 protein, CDR3 DNA. The D gene is left open where the match is weak. Size is stated for part of the rows, as once, few or many counts, or as a class when the clone is expanded.

j_gene: TRBJ1-1
len: 13
d_gene: .
v_gene: TRBV11-3
abundance: .
CDR3aa: CASSAGTAIGAFF
CDR3nt: TGTGCCAGCAGCGCCGGGACGGCTATCGGGGCTTTCTTT

j_gene: TRBJ1-2
len: 12
d_gene: TRBD1
v_gene: TRBV20-1
abundance: few
CDR3aa: CSVKGGSIGYTF
CDR3nt: TGCAGTGTCAAAGGGGGCTCGATTGGCTACACCTTC

j_gene: TRBJ1-5
len: 14
d_gene: .
v_gene: TRBV12-3/TRBV12-4
abundance: .
CDR3aa: CASSLGRDNQPQHF
CDR3nt: TGTGCCAGCAGTTTAGGCAGGGATAATCAGCCCCAGCATTTT

j_gene: TRBJ1-2
len: 14
d_gene: .
v_gene: TRBV11-3
abundance: .
CDR3aa: CASSLGGARHGYTF
CDR3nt: TGTGCCAGCAGCTTAGGTGGGGCCCGACATGGCTACACCTTC

j_gene: TRBJ1-3
len: 15
d_gene: TRBD1
v_gene: TRBV2
abundance: .
CDR3aa: CASSEQGAAGNTIYF
CDR3nt: TGTGCCAGCAGTGAACAGGGGGCGGCTGGAAACACCATATATTTT

j_gene: TRBJ2-6
len: 13
d_gene: .
v_gene: TRBV27
abundance: .
CDR3aa: CAPYGSGANVLTF
CDR3nt: TGTGCCCCCTACGGCTCTGGGGCCAACGTCCTGACTTTC

j_gene: TRBJ1-5
len: 16
d_gene: .
v_gene: TRBV7-2
abundance: .
CDR3aa: CASSSPGGRGNQPQHF
CDR3nt: TGTGCCAGCAGCTCGCCAGGAGGGAGGGGCAATCAGCCCCAGCATTTT

j_gene: TRBJ2-7
len: 16
d_gene: .
v_gene: TRBV2
abundance: .
CDR3aa: CASSKAGGRPSGEQYF
CDR3nt: TGTGCCAGCAGTAAAGCTGGGGGGCGCCCCTCGGGCGAGCAGTACTTC

j_gene: TRBJ1-1
len: 15
d_gene: .
v_gene: TRBV19
abundance: .
CDR3aa: CASSLWAIMNTEAFF
CDR3nt: TGTGCCAGTAGTCTCTGGGCTATAATGAACACTGAAGCTTTCTTT

j_gene: TRBJ2-5
len: 16
d_gene: TRBD2
v_gene: TRBV12-3/TRBV12-4
abundance: .
CDR3aa: CASSIAGTSGGETQYF
CDR3nt: TGTGCCAGCAGTATCGCCGGGACTAGCGGCGGAGAGACCCAGTACTTC

j_gene: TRBJ2-1
len: 11
d_gene: .
v_gene: TRBV6-1
abundance: .
CDR3aa: CASSRYNEQFF
CDR3nt: TGTGCCAGCAGTCGTTACAATGAGCAGTTCTTC

j_gene: TRBJ2-4
len: 15
d_gene: .
v_gene: TRBV28
abundance: .
CDR3aa: CASAGTALAKNIQYF
CDR3nt: TGTGCCAGCGCCGGGACGGCTTTAGCCAAAAACATTCAGTACTTC

j_gene: TRBJ1-3
len: 15
d_gene: TRBD1
v_gene: TRBV7-2
abundance: .
CDR3aa: CASSQGQGTGNTIYF
CDR3nt: TGTGCCAGCAGCCAGGGACAGGGCACTGGAAACACCATATATTTT

j_gene: TRBJ2-5
len: 12
d_gene: .
v_gene: TRBV6-5
abundance: .
CDR3aa: CASSYSKGAQYF
CDR3nt: TGTGCCAGCAGTTACTCGAAGGGAGCCCAGTACTTC

j_gene: TRBJ2-1
len: 15
d_gene: TRBD1
v_gene: TRBV6-1
abundance: .
CDR3aa: CASSKSPTGVNEQFF
CDR3nt: TGTGCCAGCAGTAAGTCCCCGACAGGGGTAAATGAGCAGTTCTTC

j_gene: TRBJ2-7
len: 13
d_gene: TRBD2
v_gene: TRBV30
abundance: .
CDR3aa: CAWARGELYEQYF
CDR3nt: TGTGCCTGGGCGCGGGGGGAGTTGTACGAGCAGTACTTC

j_gene: TRBJ2-2
len: 13
d_gene: .
v_gene: TRBV7-3
abundance: .
CDR3aa: CASSSTNTGELFF
CDR3nt: TGTGCCAGCAGCTCCACTAACACCGGGGAGCTGTTTTTT

j_gene: TRBJ1-5
len: 15
d_gene: .
v_gene: TRBV12-3/TRBV12-4
abundance: .
CDR3aa: CASSLTVNSNQPQHF
CDR3nt: TGTGCCAGCAGTCTGACAGTAAATAGCAATCAGCCCCAGCATTTT

j_gene: TRBJ1-2
len: 13
d_gene: .
v_gene: TRBV12-3/TRBV12-4
abundance: few
CDR3aa: CASSMDTDYGYTF
CDR3nt: TGTGCCAGCAGTATGGACACGGACTATGGCTACACCTTC

j_gene: TRBJ1-2
len: 13
d_gene: .
v_gene: TRBV12-3/TRBV12-4
abundance: .
CDR3aa: CASSFEGNYGYTF
CDR3nt: TGTGCCAGCAGTTTTGAGGGGAACTATGGCTACACCTTC

j_gene: TRBJ2-2
len: 17
d_gene: TRBD1
v_gene: TRBV7-9
abundance: once
CDR3aa: CASSLGWRQGWTGELFF
CDR3nt: TGTGCCAGCAGCTTAGGTTGGCGACAGGGATGGACCGGGGAGCTGTTTTTT

j_gene: TRBJ1-2
len: 14
d_gene: .
v_gene: TRBV7-6
abundance: .
CDR3aa: CASSPNSVGGGYTF
CDR3nt: TGTGCCAGCAGCCCAAATTCGGTCGGGGGGGGCTACACCTTC

j_gene: TRBJ2-1
len: 11
d_gene: TRBD1
v_gene: TRBV20-1
abundance: few
CDR3aa: CSAGTDNEQFF
CDR3nt: TGCAGTGCAGGGACAGACAATGAGCAGTTCTTC

j_gene: TRBJ1-6
len: 14
d_gene: .
v_gene: TRBV4-1
abundance: .
CDR3aa: CASSPGSLNSPLHF
CDR3nt: TGCGCCAGCAGCCCTGGGAGTTTAAATTCACCCCTCCACTTT

j_gene: TRBJ2-3
len: 17
d_gene: TRBD2
v_gene: TRBV20-1
abundance: .
CDR3aa: CSAESVRSGGGGDTQYF
CDR3nt: TGCAGTGCCGAGAGCGTTCGTAGCGGGGGAGGTGGAGATACGCAGTATTTT

j_gene: TRBJ2-5
len: 18
d_gene: .
v_gene: TRBV20-1
abundance: few
CDR3aa: CSARVLDREVGFGETQYF
CDR3nt: TGCAGTGCTAGAGTGCTAGACCGAGAGGTTGGCTTCGGGGAGACCCAGTACTTC

j_gene: TRBJ2-4
len: 12
d_gene: .
v_gene: TRBV7-2
abundance: .
CDR3aa: CASSFPGSIQYF
CDR3nt: TGTGCCAGCAGCTTCCCAGGGAGCATTCAGTACTTC

j_gene: TRBJ1-1
len: 14
d_gene: .
v_gene: TRBV5-1
abundance: .
CDR3aa: CASSSNSLNTEAFF
CDR3nt: TGCGCCAGCAGCTCTAACTCCCTGAACACTGAAGCTTTCTTT

j_gene: TRBJ1-2
len: 14
d_gene: .
v_gene: TRBV7-9
abundance: .
CDR3aa: CASRSGTSNYGYTF
CDR3nt: TGTGCCAGCAGGTCCGGGACTTCAAACTATGGCTACACCTTC

j_gene: TRBJ1-2
len: 13
d_gene: .
v_gene: TRBV19
abundance: .
CDR3aa: CASSERLQYGYTF
CDR3nt: TGTGCCAGTAGTGAGAGACTTCAATATGGCTACACCTTC

j_gene: TRBJ1-5
len: 17
d_gene: TRBD1
v_gene: TRBV2
abundance: .
CDR3aa: CASSGPGQGASNQPQHF
CDR3nt: TGTGCCAGCAGCGGACCGGGACAGGGGGCAAGCAATCAGCCCCAGCATTTT

j_gene: TRBJ2-3
len: 16
d_gene: .
v_gene: TRBV11-2
abundance: few
CDR3aa: CASSYTIASGTDTQYF
CDR3nt: TGTGCCAGCAGCTATACAATAGCTTCCGGCACAGATACGCAGTATTTT

j_gene: TRBJ1-1
len: 14
d_gene: .
v_gene: TRBV28
abundance: .
CDR3aa: CASRTGRRNTEAFF
CDR3nt: TGTGCCAGCCGAACGGGACGGAGGAACACTGAAGCTTTCTTT

j_gene: TRBJ1-2
len: 19
d_gene: TRBD1
v_gene: TRBV2
abundance: few
CDR3aa: CASSEHVLGQGSSFGGYTF
CDR3nt: TGTGCCAGCAGTGAACATGTCTTGGGACAGGGGTCATCATTCGGTGGCTACACCTTC

j_gene: TRBJ1-1
len: 13
d_gene: .
v_gene: TRBV6-2/TRBV6-3
abundance: .
CDR3aa: CASSYSMNTEAFF
CDR3nt: TGTGCCAGCAGTTACTCAATGAACACTGAAGCTTTCTTT

j_gene: TRBJ1-6
len: 13
d_gene: .
v_gene: TRBV6-1
abundance: .
CDR3aa: CASSEVGGSPLHF
CDR3nt: TGTGCCAGCAGTGAAGTGGGTGGATCACCCCTCCACTTT

j_gene: TRBJ2-7
len: 14
d_gene: .
v_gene: TRBV7-8
abundance: .
CDR3aa: CASSFASSSYEQYF
CDR3nt: TGTGCCAGCAGTTTTGCCAGTTCCTCCTACGAGCAGTACTTC

j_gene: TRBJ2-6
len: 18
d_gene: TRBD2
v_gene: TRBV5-4
abundance: .
CDR3aa: CASSRAVGGTSGANVLTF
CDR3nt: TGTGCCAGCAGCCGTGCCGTGGGAGGGACTTCTGGGGCCAACGTCCTGACTTTC

j_gene: TRBJ1-6
len: 15
d_gene: .
v_gene: TRBV19
abundance: .
CDR3aa: CASSTRGLYNSPLHF
CDR3nt: TGTGCCAGTAGTACCCGTGGGCTCTATAATTCACCCCTCCACTTT

j_gene: TRBJ2-7
len: 18
d_gene: TRBD2
v_gene: TRBV20-1
abundance: .
CDR3aa: CSASKVGLAGPTAYEQYF
CDR3nt: TGCAGTGCTAGTAAGGTCGGTCTAGCGGGACCGACCGCCTACGAGCAGTACTTC

j_gene: TRBJ1-2
len: 12
d_gene: .
v_gene: TRBV11-3
abundance: few
CDR3aa: CASSPGTYGYTF
CDR3nt: TGTGCCAGCAGCCCGGGAACCTATGGCTACACCTTC

j_gene: TRBJ1-1
len: 11
d_gene: TRBD1
v_gene: TRBV6-2/TRBV6-3
abundance: .
CDR3aa: CASSRTGDAFF
CDR3nt: TGTGCCAGCAGTCGGACAGGGGACGCTTTCTTT

j_gene: TRBJ1-1
len: 14
d_gene: .
v_gene: TRBV2
abundance: .
CDR3aa: CASAGGRAGTEAFF
CDR3nt: TGTGCCAGTGCCGGTGGGCGGGCGGGGACTGAAGCTTTCTTT

j_gene: TRBJ2-5
len: 14
d_gene: .
v_gene: TRBV7-3
abundance: .
CDR3aa: CASSLTGMQETQYF
CDR3nt: TGTGCCAGCAGCCTAACAGGGATGCAAGAGACCCAGTACTTC

j_gene: TRBJ2-1
len: 15
d_gene: TRBD1
v_gene: TRBV10-3
abundance: .
CDR3aa: CAITAGTGGYNEQFF
CDR3nt: TGTGCCATCACTGCCGGGACAGGAGGCTACAATGAGCAGTTCTTC

j_gene: TRBJ1-1
len: 12
d_gene: .
v_gene: TRBV6-1
abundance: .
CDR3aa: CASSQGGFEAFF
CDR3nt: TGTGCCAGCAGCCAGGGAGGGTTCGAAGCTTTCTTT

j_gene: TRBJ2-7
len: 15
d_gene: TRBD1
v_gene: TRBV19
abundance: .
CDR3aa: CASSIRTGHPYEQYF
CDR3nt: TGTGCCAGTAGTATCCGGACAGGGCATCCCTACGAGCAGTACTTC

j_gene: TRBJ1-1
len: 15
d_gene: .
v_gene: TRBV7-2
abundance: few
CDR3aa: CASSLVQAGWTEAFF
CDR3nt: TGTGCCAGCAGCTTAGTACAGGCAGGATGGACTGAAGCTTTCTTT

j_gene: TRBJ2-1
len: 10
d_gene: .
v_gene: TRBV5-4
abundance: few
CDR3aa: CASSLERGFF
CDR3nt: TGTGCCAGCAGCTTAGAGCGAGGGTTCTTC

j_gene: TRBJ1-2
len: 12
d_gene: TRBD1
v_gene: TRBV6-1
abundance: .
CDR3aa: CASSRDRKGYTF
CDR3nt: TGTGCCAGCAGTCGGGACAGGAAGGGCTACACCTTC

j_gene: TRBJ1-5
len: 15
d_gene: .
v_gene: TRBV10-3
abundance: .
CDR3aa: CAIRGGQGTGQPQHF
CDR3nt: TGTGCCATCAGGGGCGGTCAGGGGACGGGTCAGCCCCAGCATTTT

j_gene: TRBJ2-7
len: 14
d_gene: TRBD1
v_gene: TRBV6-5
abundance: .
CDR3aa: CASSYGDRGSEQYF
CDR3nt: TGTGCCAGCAGTTATGGCGACAGGGGATCCGAGCAGTACTTC

j_gene: TRBJ2-1
len: 16
d_gene: TRBD2
v_gene: TRBV11-3
abundance: .
CDR3aa: CASRPVLAGGHNEQFF
CDR3nt: TGTGCCAGCAGACCTGTCTTAGCGGGGGGACACAATGAGCAGTTCTTC